There are a few counts of the clone carrying this TCR beta chain. Its antigen remains unidentified. This sample is drawn from a study of T and B cells in COVID-19 patients. Overall study results and limits: Patients with COVID-19 reportedly showed strongly skewed T cell receptor beta variable and joining gene usage.

CDR1 is ENHRY and CDR2 is SYGVKD in the germline V gene. CDR3 length: 12 amino acids. Between the trimmed V and J ends, which lost 5 bases and 3 bases, there was a span of 8 bases. BIOMED2 TRB-A/B primer pools were used in multiplex TRB PCR. TCRdb redid the calling of the multiplex PCR reads with MiXCR, one entry per CDR3 protein. Here the sample spans 11,000 to 15,000 distinct CDR3 sequences, under 35% being singletons. From blood, about 240-550 ng of genomic DNA served as TRB template. This clonotype originated in a human donor who had recovered from COVID-19. This sequence joins TRBV10-3 and TRBJ2-7; TRBD1 is a possible D gene (5 bases). Sequencing used blood. The CDR3 loop reads CAISSQDYEQYF. The CDR3 nucleotides read TGTGCCATCAGTTCACAGGACTACGAGCAGTACTTC.